A single sample is the source of the 18 T cell receptor beta chains below, sequenced in a study of shared clonotypes between healthy human individuals. The assay was immunoSEQ multiplex PCR, and TCRdb's table has in-frame clones only and misses some. This sample has 550,000 to 850,000 clones, with approximately 77% found just once. Specimen: memory CD4+ T cells sorted from blood. Subset reported: CD45RA-negative fraction. Receptor source: a woman in her twenties or thirties in good health.

The chain employs TRBV11-2 and TRBJ2-5; TRBD1 matches 7 bases. CDR1 and CDR2 (germline): SGHAT, FQNNGV. This CDR3 is built from 16 residues. Losses at the gene ends were 5 bases for V and 4 bases for J; bases not matched to a gene: 13. The DNA for the CDR3 is TGTGCCAGCAGCCGGCGAACCGGCAGGGGGAGAGAGACCCAGTACTTC. It encodes CASSRRTGRGRETQYF.

The chain joins TRBV7-9 to TRBJ1-3; D is unclear. The ends were cut back, 3 bases at V and 4 bases at J, with 7 bases in the middle. The CDR3 loop spans 13 amino acids. Germline V gene sequence: CDR1 SEHNR, CDR2 FQNEAQ (reference sequence). The chain's CDR3 is CASSFVQGNTIYF. The CDR3 bases are TGTGCCAGCAGCTTTGTACAGGGAAACACCATATATTTT.

CDR3 protein: CASSLVGAGTDTQYF. The CDR3 nucleotides are TGTGCCAGCAGCTTGGTTGGGGCAGGGACAGATACGCAGTATTTT. The rearrangement links TRBV5-5 to TRBJ2-3, with D possibly being TRBD1 (5 bases). The CDR3 has 15 residues. Germline CDR1 is SGHKS and CDR2 is YYEKEE (reference sequence). With 0 bases removed from V and 3 bases from J, the gap between germline ends came to 11 bases.

The CDR3 DNA sequence: TGTGCCAGCAGCTTAGCGGCGGGACAGGGTAACCGGGAGCTGTTTTTT. Protein: CASSLAAGQGNRELFF. The gene calls are TRBV7-8 and TRBJ2-2, with 9 bases fitting TRBD1. The CDR3 totals 16 residues. Germline trimming cut 0 bases from V and 9 bases from J; bases unmatched to any gene: 8. Germline V gives CDR1 SGHVS, CDR2 FQNEAQ.

The rearrangement joins TRBV27 to TRBJ1-1; 8 nucleotides agree with TRBD1. The J segment lost 5 bases and the V segment lost 5 bases, leaving 13 bases of the junction unmatched. CDR1 MNHEY and CDR2 SMNVEV come from the germline V gene (reference sequence). The CDR3 covers 16 residues. The CDR3 reads CASSPRQGLGGTEAFF. CDR3 DNA sequence: TGTGCCAGCAGTCCTCGACAGGGGTTGGGAGGGACTGAAGCTTTCTTT.

The chain has TRBV19 and TRBJ1-5; D is perhaps TRBD1 (6 bases). Germline CDR1 and CDR2: LNHDA and SQIVND (reference sequence). Trimming took off 4 bases at V and 7 bases at J, with 14 bases between the two ends. This CDR3 is 14 amino acids long. The CDR3 is CASSTQGIGQPQHF. The CDR3 DNA follows: TGTGCCAGTAGTACTCAGGGGATAGGGCAGCCCCAGCATTTT.

This chain links TRBV18 with TRBJ1-3; D gene uncertain. CDR1 and CDR2 (germline): KGHSH, LQKENI. The CDR3 totals 15 residues. The V end was cut by 2 bases, the J end by 0 bases, with 8 bases between. CDR3 protein: CASSPTQHSGNTIYF. The CDR3 DNA reads TGTGCCAGCTCACCAACCCAGCACTCTGGAAACACCATATATTTT.

The rearrangement uses TRBV18 and TRBJ2-3; 8 bases are shared with TRBD2. CDR3 length equals 16 residues. Per germline, CDR1 KGHSH and CDR2 LQKENI. Trimming removed 3 bases from V and 4 bases from J; junction bases left unmatched: 9. In DNA form, the CDR3 reads TGTGCCAGCTCACCCCCTATGGCGGGAGGAGCAGATACGCAGTATTTT. This codes for CASSPPMAGGADTQYF.

The J gene is TRBJ2-1, the V gene TRBV5-4; no clear D gene. The CDR3 is 12 residues long. Germline V gene lookup returns CDR1 SGHNT and CDR2 YYREEE (reference sequence). V was clipped by 4 bases and J by 5 bases, with 7 bases between them. CDR3 sequence (DNA): TGTGCCAGCAGCAGTCCACACAATGAGCAGTTCTTC. Amino acid sequence: CASSSPHNEQFF.

The sample holds one count of this clone. CDR3 sequence (DNA): TGTGCCTGGAGTTACTCAGTCCTGAGGGGCGAGCAGTACTTC. This gives the protein CAWSYSVLRGEQYF. V usage is TRBV30 and J usage is TRBJ2-5; D possibly matches TRBD1 or TRBD2 (5 bases each). Gene TRBJ2-7 matches the end of the DNA better, so the J call may be wrong. In germline, CDR1 is GTSNPN, CDR2 SVGIG (reference sequence). This CDR3 has 14 residues.

This clone was picked up one time. The chain recombines TRBV7-9 with TRBJ2-7, with 10 bases lining up with TRBD2. The CDR3 is 16 residues long. The ends lost 3 bases at V and 2 bases at J; junction bases unmatched: 7. Germline values: CDR1 SEHNR, CDR2 FQNEAQ (reference sequence). DNA for the CDR3: TGTGCCAGCAGCTTCCCTAGCGGGAGTGGCACCTACGAGCAGTACTTC. The encoded protein is CASSFPSGSGTYEQYF.

This chain connects TRBV6-5 to TRBJ2-2; tentatively, D is TRBD2 (7 bases). The V end was cut by 6 bases, the J end by 3 bases, with 14 bases between. This CDR3 has 15 amino acids. Germline CDR1 MNHEY, CDR2 SVGAGI. The CDR3 DNA reads TGTGCCAGCAGACTACAGGGAGGGGACACCGGGGAGCTGTTTTTT. This gives the protein CASRLQGGDTGELFF.

This clone appeared once. The J gene is TRBJ2-3, the V gene TRBV21-1; TRBD2, the table's D call, lacks a check against the DNA. TRBV21-1 counts as a pseudogene. There are 14 residues in the CDR3. The CDR3 protein is CARRDGRVADTQYF. The CDR3 DNA reads TGTGCCAGAAGAGACGGGAGGGTTGCAGATACGCAGTATTTT.

V and J are TRBV5-6 and TRBJ2-7; TRBD2 is a possible D gene (6 bases). Trimming removed 3 bases from V and 2 bases from J, with 9 bases in between. The CDR3 runs 13 residues. CDR1 is SGHDT, CDR2 YYEEEE, per germline. The CDR3 bases are TGTGCCAGCAGCTCTACGGGGGCCTACGAGCAGTACTTC. It translates to CASSSTGAYEQYF.

This clone turned up a few times. The chain uses TRBV19 and TRBJ2-1, with unresolved D. CDR3 length: 16 amino acids. V dropped 3 bases and J dropped 3 bases, with 15 bases sitting between them. The germline gives CDR1 LNHDA, CDR2 SQIVND (reference sequence). CDR3 sequence reads: CASSIGLSMSYNEQFF. CDR3 DNA sequence: TGTGCCAGTAGTATCGGGCTTTCCATGAGCTACAATGAGCAGTTCTTC.

With respect to this clone: Additional DNA sequences in this sample encode the identical CDR3. V and J are TRBV5-1 and TRBJ2-1, with TRBD2 matching over 9 bases. From germline, CDR1 is SGHRS and CDR2 YFSETQ. The CDR3 is 15 amino acids. V lost 4 bases to trimming and J lost 3 bases; unmatched junction nucleotides: 5. CDR3 sequence: CASSRSSGGYNEQFF. In DNA form, the CDR3 reads TGCGCCAGCAGCCGGAGTAGCGGGGGCTACAATGAGCAGTTCTTC.

The chain recombines TRBV15 with TRBJ1-5; tentative D call: TRBD1 (5 bases). Germline V gene sequence: CDR1 LNHNV, CDR2 YYDKDF (reference sequence). V lost 1 base, J lost 4 bases, and 8 bases lay in between. This CDR3 has 14 residues. The CDR3 bases are TGTGCCACCAGCAGAGTGGGGGGGAATCAGCCCCAGCATTTT. Encoded protein: CATSRVGGNQPQHF.

The V and J genes are TRBV28 and TRBJ2-5, with D possibly matching TRBD2 (6 bases). The length of the CDR3 is 14 residues. V lost 6 bases and J lost 3, with 14 bases in between. The germline V gene has CDR1 MDHEN and CDR2 SYDVKM. The CDR3 DNA reads TGTGCCAGCAGGGTTGGCGGGGCCAAAGAGACCCAGTACTTC. Protein product: CASRVGGAKETQYF.